This T cell receptor (beta chain) was sequenced for a study of T cell responses to AZD1222 COVID-19 vaccine. Study-wide results and caveats: Vaccine-associated CD4 TCRs spanned spike, dominant at 160-218 and 743-854. White British donors predominated, females outnumbered males, and clonal diversity was possibly underestimated.

Here immunoSEQ multiplex PCR was the method, and the copy in TCRdb shows in-frame clones only, minus some. The table has around 99,000 clones, 89% seen once; the top ten hold 5.5% to 8%. This clone appeared a few times. Its target is unknown. Specimen: peripheral blood, collected on day 0 of AZD1222 vaccination. This receptor was taken from an adult in good health.

The CDR3 DNA reads TGTGCCATCGGGACAGGAGTTCAGAACACTGAAGCTTTCTTT. Translation gives CAIGTGVQNTEAFF. The chain recombines TRBV10-3 with TRBJ1-1; 8 bases are shared with TRBD1. Per the germline V gene, CDR1 is ENHRY and CDR2 is SYGVKD. V shed 8 bases and J 1 base; nucleotides not matched to a gene: 6. The CDR3 contains 14 residues.